The source of this TCR beta chain is a study of T-cell memory formation after mild COVID-19. This CDR3 spans 16 amino acids. The V gene's germline CDR1 is SGHAT and CDR2 FQNNGV. The junction had 9 bases not matched to a gene; V was cut back by 5 bases and J by 1 base. This clonotype was found a few times. 5'RACE with constant-segment primers yielded barcoded, UMI-tagged TCR alpha and TCR beta cDNA libraries. One entry per CDR3 protein, called by TCRdb with MiXCR from the 5' RACE reads. The table includes around 300,000 distinct CDR3 sequences, roughly 13% detected once. This clonotype was obtained from a man aged 18 to 30 who had mild COVID-19 (a few samples of this study predate the infection). Cell type and time point are not known. This chain uses TRBV11-2 with TRBJ2-3, with TRBD1 matching 7 bases. The source material was PBMCs or a T cell subset sorted from them (not recorded which). CDR3 nucleotides: TGTGCCAGCAGCGCCAGACAGGGTGGGGGCACAGATACGCAGTATTTT. This sequence encodes CASSARQGGGTDTQYF.